These 30 T cell receptor beta chains were all obtained from the same sample, sequenced in a study of blood T cell repertoires in COVID-19. Using immunoSEQ multiplex PCR, the repertoire was profiled, and TCRdb retains in-frame clones only, with some absent. The sample lists around 300,000 clones; around nine tenths were seen once. The sequenced sample was PBMCs or T cells enriched from blood (not recorded which). These receptors were taken from a woman under 30 who had recovered from COVID-19.

V usage is TRBV10-1 and J usage is TRBJ2-7, with D possibly matching TRBD1 (5 bases). From germline, CDR1 is WNHNN and CDR2 SYGVQD (reference sequence). CDR3 length: 15 residues. Trimming cost V 4 bases and J 0 bases, with 13 bases left between them. The chain's CDR3 is CASSGQPRSSYEQYF. DNA for the CDR3: TGCGCCAGCAGTGGACAGCCCCGAAGCTCCTACGAGCAGTACTTC.

V gene TRBV19 combines with J gene TRBJ2-7, with 9 bases fitting TRBD1. The ends lost 5 bases at V and 3 bases at J; junction bases unmatched: 2. The CDR3 covers 13 residues. Germline CDR1 reads LNHDA; CDR2 reads SQIVND (reference sequence). The CDR3 is CASSLTGGYEQYF. CDR3 in DNA: TGTGCCAGTAGTTTGACAGGGGGCTACGAGCAGTACTTC.

V usage is TRBV6-6 and J usage is TRBJ2-1; 11 positions agree with TRBD2. The CDR3 extends over 16 amino acids. From germline, CDR1 is MNHNY and CDR2 SVGAGI (reference sequence). The trim removed 7 bases at V and 9 bases at J, leaving 14 bases unmatched. Written as DNA, the CDR3 is TGTGCCAGCACTCTAAGAATTAGCGGGGGGGAGGGTGAGCAGTTCTTC. The encoded protein is CASTLRISGGEGEQFF.

The chain is built from TRBV5-5 and TRBJ2-7; the match to TRBD1 covers 10 bases. The CDR3 sequence is 15 residues long. Germline assignment: CDR1 SGHKS and CDR2 YYEKEE (reference sequence). J gave up 6 bases and V 1 base, and 7 bases lay outside the gene matches. The CDR3 coding sequence is TGTGCCAGCAGCTTGATTCCGGGACAGGGGTTCGAGCAGTACTTC. It encodes CASSLIPGQGFEQYF.

The CDR3 DNA reads TGCGCCAGCAGCGGACTGTTTTCCTACGAGCAGTACTTC. Its protein product is CASSGLFSYEQYF. This chain links TRBV5-1 with TRBJ2-7, with D possibly being TRBD2 (5 bases). V lost 4 bases, J lost 1 base, and 9 bases lay in between. The length of the CDR3 is 13 residues. Germline loops: CDR1 SGHRS, CDR2 YFSETQ.

The chain joins TRBV5-5 to TRBJ2-7; D is perhaps TRBD2 (6 bases). The CDR3 loop spans 14 amino acids. CDR1 is SGHKS and CDR2 is YYEKEE in the germline V gene (reference sequence). Deletions cut 4 bases from V and 5 bases from J, with 16 bases between. Written as DNA, the CDR3 is TGTGCCAGCAGCCTGGGCTCTTGGGAGGACGAGCAGTACTTC. As protein: CASSLGSWEDEQYF.

With regard to this clone: A read error may account for a junction end that differs from germline. The chain recombines TRBV7-9 with TRBJ1-1; a weak D match, TRBD1 (6 bases). The germline V gene encodes CDR1 SEHNR and CDR2 FQNEAQ (reference sequence). The CDR3 is 12 residues long. The CDR3 DNA sequence: TGTGCCAGCAGCCCCCTAGGGGGGGAAATTTCCTTT. Translating it yields CASSPLGGEISF.

The genes are TRBV6-5 and TRBJ1-2; D is perhaps TRBD1 (6 bases). CDR3 length: 15 amino acids. The germline V gene has CDR1 MNHEY and CDR2 SVGAGI. Trimming stripped 7 bases from V and 4 bases from J, with 19 bases between. The CDR3 region has the DNA TGTGCCAGCACGGGAACAGGGACGGGGACCTATGGCTACACCTTC. Translated: CASTGTGTGTYGYTF.

J is TRBJ1-4 and V is TRBV7-2, with a weak D call TRBD1 (5 bases). V was trimmed by 6 bases and J by 0 bases, leaving 8 bases between them. Germline assignment: CDR1 SGHTA and CDR2 FQGNSA. This CDR3 has 14 residues. The CDR3 region has the DNA TGTGCCAGCAGTTCCAGGGCAACTAATGAAAAACTGTTTTTT. Its protein product is CASSSRATNEKLFF.

The chain couples TRBV27 to TRBJ2-7, with 16 bases matching TRBD2. Germline trimming cut 4 bases from V and 5 bases from J; bases unmatched to any gene: 23. CDR1 is MNHEY, CDR2 SMNVEV, per germline (reference sequence). This CDR3 comprises 22 residues. DNA of the CDR3: TGTGCCAGCAGTTCCCGCACCGGGGGGACTAGCGGGAGGGCCCTCCTATGGGACGAGCAGTACTTC. Its protein product is CASSSRTGGTSGRALLWDEQYF.

This sequence joins TRBV2 and TRBJ1-1; the D gene is possibly TRBD1 (5 bases). Trimming cost V 5 bases and J 5 bases, with 12 bases left between them. This CDR3 is built from 13 residues. Germline CDR1 reads SNHLY; CDR2 reads FYNNEI. For the CDR3, the DNA is TGTGCCAGCAGTTTCTTTGCAGGGACTGAAGCTTTCTTT. Amino acid sequence: CASSFFAGTEAFF.

This clone was detected only a few times. The chain carries TRBV4-1 and TRBJ2-7; 9 bases map to TRBD1. The junction had 6 bases not matched to a gene; V was cut back by 4 bases and J by 2 bases. The CDR3 runs to 15 residues. Germline V gene sequence: CDR1 MGHRA, CDR2 YSYEKL. The CDR3 DNA follows: TGCGCCAGCAGCCGAGCCGGGGACAGGGCCTACGAGCAGTACTTC. Its protein is CASSRAGDRAYEQYF.

The V call is TRBV6-2 or TRBV6-3, the J call TRBJ1-6, with no clear D. The CDR3 is made up of 15 amino acids. Trimming shortened V by 6 bases and J by 1 base, and 10 bases separated the two germline ends. Germline values: CDR1 MNHEY, CDR2 SVGEGT. The CDR3 reads CASSRRASYNSPLHF. CDR3 sequence (DNA): TGTGCCAGCAGCCGTCGCGCGTCCTATAATTCACCCCTCCACTTT.

The chain couples TRBV30 to TRBJ2-7, with 14 positions matching TRBD2. CDR3 size: 17 residues. Per germline, CDR1 GTSNPN and CDR2 SVGIG (reference sequence). V trimming: 1 base; J trimming: 4 bases; junction bases outside the gene matches: 9. This CDR3 is CAWSELGTSGSFYEQYF. The CDR3 bases are TGTGCCTGGAGTGAATTAGGGACTAGCGGGAGTTTTTACGAGCAGTACTTC.

The chain combines TRBV7-2 with TRBJ1-5; D is possibly TRBD1 (6 bases). V was pared by 4 bases and J by 7 bases, with 17 bases between. The CDR3 length is 15 residues. Germline V gene sequence: CDR1 SGHTA, CDR2 FQGNSA. DNA of the CDR3: TGTGCCAGCAGCTCACAGGGTATCGGGGTACAGCCCCAGCATTTT. This sequence encodes CASSSQGIGVQPQHF.

The V gene is TRBV3-1 (or the pseudogene TRBV3-2), the J gene TRBJ1-1; D remains unclear. CDR3 length equals 16 residues. Germline CDR1 reads LGHDT; CDR2 reads YNNKEL (reference sequence). V lost 0 bases and J 5 bases, leaving 16 bases between the germline ends. The CDR3 DNA sequence: TGTGCCAGCAGCCAAGAATGGAACGGCCGAGGGACTGAAGCTTTCTTT. Translated, it gives CASSQEWNGRGTEAFF.

The CDR3 sequence: CASSLGGEGTGELFF. The CDR3 DNA reads as TGTGCCAGCAGCTTAGGCGGGGAGGGGACCGGGGAGCTGTTTTTT. The V call is TRBV11-3, the J call TRBJ2-2; 7 bases match TRBD2. The germline gives CDR1 SGHNT, CDR2 YENEEA. This CDR3 has 15 amino acids. V was clipped by 1 base and J by 5 bases; unmatched bases: 4.

This chain connects TRBV7-9 to TRBJ2-7, with 9 bases aligning to TRBD1. The CDR3 covers 14 residues. Germline V gene lookup returns CDR1 SEHNR and CDR2 FQNEAQ (reference sequence). J gave up 6 bases and V 6 bases, and 9 bases lay outside the gene matches. The CDR3 sequence is CASRSMGQGGEQYF. The DNA of the CDR3 is TGTGCCAGCAGATCCATGGGACAGGGTGGCGAGCAGTACTTC.

The gene calls are TRBV29-1 and TRBJ2-5, with 9 bases aligning to TRBD1. V lost 1 base, J lost 5 bases, and 5 bases stayed unmatched. The germline V gene has CDR1 SQVTM and CDR2 ANQGSEA. The CDR3 has 14 residues. The CDR3 protein is CSVEVTGGRETQYF. The CDR3 region has the DNA TGCAGCGTTGAAGTTACAGGGGGCCGGGAGACCCAGTACTTC.

The rearrangement joins TRBV7-2 to TRBJ1-5; D not resolved. The CDR3 is 15 amino acids. Trimming cost V 4 bases and J 1 base, with 11 bases left between them. CDR1 and CDR2 (germline): SGHTA, FQGNSA. CDR3 in amino acids: CASSSRSLSNQPQHF. CDR3 in DNA: TGTGCCAGCAGCTCGAGGTCCCTGAGCAATCAGCCCCAGCATTTT. The entire variable domain, with the rest obtained from reference TRBV7-2 and TRBJ1-5, is as follows: GAGVSQSPSNKVTEKGKDVELRCDPISGHTALYWYRQSLGQGLEFLIYFQGNSAPDKSGLPSDRFSAERTGGSVSTLTIQRTQQEDSAVYLCASSSRSLSNQPQHFGDGTRLSIL.

The chain uses TRBV6-4 and TRBJ1-5; TRBD1 matches 9 bases. Trimming removed 6 bases from V and 2 bases from J; junction bases left unmatched: 11. The CDR3 is 17 residues long. The V gene's germline CDR1 is MRHNA and CDR2 SNTAGT. CDR3 nucleotide sequence: TGTGCCAGCAGCGACGGGACAGGGAGGGAGGGCAATCAGCCCCAGCATTTT. Protein product: CASSDGTGREGNQPQHF.

The chain recombines TRBV5-1 with TRBJ2-1, with 13 bases fitting TRBD2. With V trimmed by 4 bases and J by 1 base, 5 bases remained unmatched. CDR3 size: 17 residues. CDR1 is SGHRS, CDR2 YFSETQ, per germline. The CDR3 spells CASSVGTSGNSYNEQFF. In DNA, the CDR3 is TGCGCCAGCAGCGTCGGGACTAGCGGGAATTCCTACAATGAGCAGTTCTTC. Variable domain in full (rest from reference TRBV5-1 and TRBJ2-1): KAGVTQTPRYLIKTRGQQVTLSCSPISGHRSVSWYQQTPGQGLQFLFEYFSETQRNKGNFPGRFSGRQFSNSRSEMNVSTLELGDSALYLCASSVGTSGNSYNEQFFGPGTRLTVL.

The chain is built from TRBV9 and TRBJ2-7; 8 bases fit TRBD2. This CDR3 contains 14 residues. From germline, CDR1 is SGDLS and CDR2 YYNGEE. J lost 1 base, V lost 4 bases, and 4 bases had no gene match. CDR3 bases: TGTGCCAGCAGCCCCACGGGAGGGTCCTACGAGCAGTACTTC. It encodes CASSPTGGSYEQYF. Full variable domain (outside the CDR3, taken from reference TRBV9 and TRBJ2-7): DSGVTQTPKHLITATGQRVTLRCSPRSGDLSVYWYQQSLDQGLQFLIQYYNGEERAKGNILERFSAQQFPDLHSELNLSSLELGDSALYFCASSPTGGSYEQYFGPGTRLTVT.

The chain recombines TRBV3-1 (or the pseudogene TRBV3-2) with TRBJ2-1; TRBD2 matches at 8 bases. The CDR3 covers 15 residues. The V gene end was trimmed by 3 bases and the J gene end by 4 bases; junction bases not matched to a gene: 5. Per the germline V gene, CDR1 is LGHDT and CDR2 is YNNKEL (reference sequence). The CDR3 sequence: CASSHGGGKYNEQFF. The CDR3 DNA reads as TGTGCCAGCAGCCACGGCGGGGGGAAGTACAATGAGCAGTTCTTC.

V usage is TRBV5-6 and J usage is TRBJ2-2; D is perhaps TRBD2 (5 bases). V was clipped by 1 base and J by 5 bases, with 9 bases between them. Germline CDR1 is SGHDT and CDR2 is YYEEEE. The CDR3 contains 14 residues. The chain's CDR3 is CASSLNGETGELFF. CDR3 DNA sequence: TGTGCCAGCAGCTTGAATGGGGAGACCGGGGAGCTGTTTTTT.

This clone was picked up a small number of times. The J gene is TRBJ2-1, the V gene TRBV19, with D perhaps matching TRBD1 (6 bases). Per germline, CDR1 LNHDA and CDR2 SQIVND (reference sequence). There are 13 residues in the CDR3. V was trimmed by 10 bases and J by 2 bases, leaving 12 bases between them. The CDR3 sequence is CATRQDPYNEQFF. The CDR3 region has the DNA TGTGCCACCCGACAGGATCCCTACAATGAGCAGTTCTTC.

This chain connects TRBV19 to TRBJ2-7; D is possibly TRBD1 (6 bases). The CDR3 runs 14 residues. Germline lookup yields CDR1 LNHDA and CDR2 SQIVND (reference sequence). The V end was cut by 2 bases, the J end by 6 bases, with 14 bases between. Here the CDR3 DNA reads TGTGCCAGTAGTATACAAGGGGGATCGGGCGAGCAGTACTTC. Amino acids: CASSIQGGSGEQYF.

The chain combines TRBV7-9 with TRBJ2-1; 13 bases map to TRBD2. This CDR3 contains 19 residues. Looked up from germline, CDR1 is SEHNR and CDR2 is FQNEAQ (reference sequence). Losses at the gene ends were 6 bases for V and 0 bases for J; bases not matched to a gene: 11. In DNA form, the CDR3 reads TGTGCCAGCAGTTACATCAGACTAGCGGGGGGACTCTCCTACAATGAGCAGTTCTTC. Its protein product is CASSYIRLAGGLSYNEQFF.

The rearrangement uses TRBV21-1 and TRBJ2-5; TRBD2, the table's D call, lacks a check against the DNA. TRBV21-1 is designated a pseudogene. The length of the CDR3 is 14 residues. The CDR3 sequence: CASSKAHSQETQYF. The CDR3 DNA reads TGTGCCAGCAGCAAAGCGCATAGCCAAGAGACCCAGTACTTC.

The gene calls are TRBV3-1 (or the pseudogene TRBV3-2) and TRBJ1-2; the match to TRBD1 covers 7 bases. This CDR3 has 16 amino acids. Germline CDR1 is LGHDT and CDR2 is YNNKEL (reference sequence). V lost 5 bases and J lost 3; bases outside the gene matches: 12. CDR3 nucleotide sequence: TGTGCCAGCAGCTATTTAGACGGGACAGATTACTATGGCTACACCTTC. Protein product: CASSYLDGTDYYGYTF.